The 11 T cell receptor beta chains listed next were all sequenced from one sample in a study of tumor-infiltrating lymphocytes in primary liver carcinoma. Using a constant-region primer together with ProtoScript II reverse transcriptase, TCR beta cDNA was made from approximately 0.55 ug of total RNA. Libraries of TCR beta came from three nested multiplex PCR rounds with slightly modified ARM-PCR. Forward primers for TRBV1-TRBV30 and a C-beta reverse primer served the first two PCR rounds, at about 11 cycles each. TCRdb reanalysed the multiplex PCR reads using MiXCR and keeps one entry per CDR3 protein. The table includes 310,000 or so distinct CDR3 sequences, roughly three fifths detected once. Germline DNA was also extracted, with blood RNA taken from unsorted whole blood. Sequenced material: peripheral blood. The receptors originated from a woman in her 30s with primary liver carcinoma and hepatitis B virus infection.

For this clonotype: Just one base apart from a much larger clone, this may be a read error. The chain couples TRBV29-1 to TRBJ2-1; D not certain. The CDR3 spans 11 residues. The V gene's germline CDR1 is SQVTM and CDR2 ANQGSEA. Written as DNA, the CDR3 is TGCAACGAGAAGGAGCACAATGAGCAGTTCTTC. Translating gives CNEKEHNEQFF.

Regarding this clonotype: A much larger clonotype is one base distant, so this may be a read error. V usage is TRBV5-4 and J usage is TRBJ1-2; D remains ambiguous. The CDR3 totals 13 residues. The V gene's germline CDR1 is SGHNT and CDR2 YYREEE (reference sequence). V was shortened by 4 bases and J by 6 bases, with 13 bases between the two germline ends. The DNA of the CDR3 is TGTGCCAGCAGCCTGCAGGCCCTTAATGGCTACACCTTC. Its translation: CASSLQALNGYTF.

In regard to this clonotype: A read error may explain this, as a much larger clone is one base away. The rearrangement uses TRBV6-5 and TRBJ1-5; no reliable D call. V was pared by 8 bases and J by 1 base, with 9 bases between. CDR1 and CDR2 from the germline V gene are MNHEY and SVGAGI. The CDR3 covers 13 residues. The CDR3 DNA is TGTGCCAGCGGTATAAGCAGCAATCAGCCCCAGCATTTT. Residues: CASGISSNQPQHF.

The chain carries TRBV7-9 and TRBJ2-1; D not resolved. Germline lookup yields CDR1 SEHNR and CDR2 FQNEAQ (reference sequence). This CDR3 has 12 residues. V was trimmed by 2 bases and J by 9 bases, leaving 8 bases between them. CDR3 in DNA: TGTGCCAGCAGCTTACGCAGGACTGAGCAGTTCTTC. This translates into CASSLRRTEQFF.

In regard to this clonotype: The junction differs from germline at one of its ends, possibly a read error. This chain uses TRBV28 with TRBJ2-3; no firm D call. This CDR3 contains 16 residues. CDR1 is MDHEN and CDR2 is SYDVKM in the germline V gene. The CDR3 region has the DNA TGTGCCAGCACCAGAACCGCTACGCGGAGCACAGACACGCAGTATTTT. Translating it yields CASTRTATRSTDTQYF.

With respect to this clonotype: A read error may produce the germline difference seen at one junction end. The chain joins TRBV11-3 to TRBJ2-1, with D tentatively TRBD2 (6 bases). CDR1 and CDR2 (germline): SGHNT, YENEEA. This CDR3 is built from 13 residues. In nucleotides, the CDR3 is TGTACCAGCGGCTTTGTCCTGGGGGGTGAGCAGTTCTTC. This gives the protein CTSGFVLGGEQFF.

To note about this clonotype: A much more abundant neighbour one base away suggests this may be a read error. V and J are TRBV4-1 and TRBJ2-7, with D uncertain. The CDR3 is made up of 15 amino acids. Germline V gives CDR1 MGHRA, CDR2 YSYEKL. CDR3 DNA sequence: TGCGCCAGCAGGCAAGAAGGCAGGTTCGGCTACGAGCAGTACTTC. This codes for CASRQEGRFGYEQYF.

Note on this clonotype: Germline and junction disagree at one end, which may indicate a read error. This CDR3 is CASSLFDVQLF. For the CDR3, the DNA is TGTGCCAGCAGCTTATTTGATGTGCAGCTCTTC. The rearrangement uses TRBV11-2 and TRBJ2-1; D is unclear. The V gene's germline CDR1 is SGHAT and CDR2 FQNNGV. This CDR3 spans 11 amino acids.

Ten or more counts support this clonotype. CDR3 bases: TGTGCCAGCAGCCGAGTGGTAAATGAGCAGTTCTTC. Its translation is CASSRVVNEQFF. The V and J genes are TRBV4-2 and TRBJ2-1; D not certain. The CDR3 consists of 12 residues. CDR1 LGHNA and CDR2 YNFKEQ come from the germline V gene. Trimming left V 4 bases short and J 7 bases short, with 8 bases between.

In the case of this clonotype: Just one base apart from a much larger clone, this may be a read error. The CDR3: CASSRGFSGSGDTQYF. DNA for the CDR3: TGCGCCAGCAGCCGTGGTTTTAGCGGGAGTGGAGATACGCAGTATTTT. This chain joins TRBV4-3 and TRBJ2-3, with TRBD2 matching over 9 bases. Losses at the gene ends were 4 bases for V and 5 bases for J; bases not matched to a gene: 10. There are 16 residues in the CDR3. CDR1 is LGHNA and CDR2 is YSLEER in the germline V gene.

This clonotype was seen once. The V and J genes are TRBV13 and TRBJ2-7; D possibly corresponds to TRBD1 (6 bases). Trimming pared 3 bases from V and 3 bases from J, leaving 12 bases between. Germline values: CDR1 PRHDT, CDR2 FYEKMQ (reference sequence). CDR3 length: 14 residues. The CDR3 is CASSFGRRGYEQYF. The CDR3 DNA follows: TGTGCCAGCAGCTTCGGCCGCAGGGGCTACGAGCAGTACTTC. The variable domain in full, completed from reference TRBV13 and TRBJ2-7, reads AAGVIQSPRHLIKEKRETATLKCYPIPRHDTVYWYQQGPGQDPQFLISFYEKMQSDKGSIPDRFSAQQFSDYHSELNMSSLELGDSALYFCASSFGRRGYEQYFGPGTRLTVT.